The T cell receptor (beta chain) described here comes from a study of CD8+ T cells in alopecia areata (dated by TCRdb to the late 2010s). Background on the whole study: Treated patients were enrolled in an open-label pilot trial of oral tofacitinib, 5 to 10 mg twice daily, for moderate-to-severe alopecia areata. Patients received tofacitinib for 6 to 18 months and were then followed off drug for 6 months to check for delayed response and recurrence. The study used high-throughput TCRbeta sequencing to examine T cell clonal expansion in alopecia areata, in both the C3H/HeJ mouse model and human patients. Human TCRbeta sequencing covered scalp tissue and sorted CD4+ and CD8+ peripheral blood T cells from patchy and totalis/universalis alopecia areata patients and healthy controls. Biopsies were taken from tofacitinib-treated patients at baseline and at 4 and 24 weeks of treatment, and a later scalp biopsy was taken in several of the tofacitinib-treated patients. Scalp clonality was compared across normal scalp (n=4), patchy alopecia areata scalp (n=8), and alopecia totalis/universalis scalp (n=8). RNA was extracted with the PAXgene miRNA kit for fixed scalp, the miRNeasy kit for PBMCs, and the RNeasy kit for mouse skin. TCRbeta CDR3 regions were amplified by immunoSEQ multiplex PCR using 35 Vbeta forward and 13 Jbeta reverse primers.

What the authors observed across the whole study: Compared with normal scalp, lesional scalp, particularly in alopecia totalis/universalis, had higher clonality and more expanded CD8+ clones, which suggests antigenic drive. TCR sequences shared between patients were less clear than in mice, possibly partly because of HLA diversity in the patient population. Unlike mouse skin, where gammadelta T cells dominate, normal human skin contains resident alphabeta T cells that get sequenced too, which complicates analysis of the scalp TCR repertoire.

The meaning of the sample's time point label: baseline before oral tofacitinib. From alopecia areata patients, peripheral blood was collected along with lesional scalp punch biopsies. PBMCs were separated by density centrifugation and stained for CD3, CD4 and CD8, after which CD4+ and CD8+ T cells were sorted on a FACSAria. The CDR3 sequence holds 16 residues, the cysteine and phenylalanine included. The sequence is cut down to CDR3 DNA, 48 bases in frame from base 1. Cut back by 0 bases and 1 base, the V and J ends lie 14 bases apart. Per the germline V gene, SGDLS is the CDR1 and YYNGEE is the CDR2. Library generation was performed with the immunoSEQ multiplex PCR assay. RNA was extracted from all samples and reverse transcribed into cDNA as template for TCR sequencing. SuperScript III was used to make first-strand cDNA, primed with a 2:1 mix of oligo-dT and random hexamers. A synthetic immune receptor repertoire was used to assess amplification bias, and residual bias was removed computationally. The paper's processing steps were these. Raw reads were preprocessed to remove errors, and CDR3 was defined according to IMGT conventions as the region from the conserved cysteine to phenylalanine. Clonality was computed by normalizing Shannon entropy by log2 of the number of productive unique TCRs and subtracting the result from 1. Whether each scalp clone was CD4 or CD8 was inferred by checking scalp TCRbeta sequences against the CD4 and CD8 repertoires from sorted blood. Entries here come from immuneACCESS through TCRdb and include only in-frame sequences with V and J called. Some clones fail to appear in such tables; in the studies checked, an unresolved V gene covers under half of the shortfall, and the cause of the remainder is unknown. That table is the source of V, J and clone size, and D and trimming were worked out from the DNA. This sample lists approximately 65,000 clones; 40% to 50% were detected once. Jointly, the top ten make up approximately 18% of the sample.

A note on this clone: Its antigen is not yet known. No much larger clone exists at a distance of one base, and base qualities are not known.

The sequence links TRBV9 to TRBJ2-7; perhaps TRBD1 is the D gene, with 5 bases matching. The receptor was isolated from a human donor with alopecia areata. Sequenced here: CD8+ T cells sorted from blood, sampled at week 0. The nucleotide sequence reads TGTGCCAGCAGCGTAGCTCCTTGGGCAGGGTCCTACGAGCAGTACTTC. Translated, this gives CASSVAPWAGSYEQYF.